The 30 T cell receptor beta chains listed next were all sequenced from one sample in a study of follicular helper T cells after annual influenza vaccination. Sequencing was performed with immunoSEQ multiplex PCR; in TCRdb, only in-frame clones are kept and a portion is missing. The table shows nearly 9,000 clones, with about 80% occurring only once. Noted time point: 2014-2015 season, pre-vaccination. Sample: CXCR5+ CD38- circulating T follicular helper cells from blood, taken on the day of influenza vaccination. The subset denotes: circulating Tfh, non-naive CD4+CXCR5+PD-1+ (ICOS+CD38+ or ICOS-CD38-). These receptors were collected from an adult who received the influenza vaccine.

The V call is TRBV7-3, the J call TRBJ1-2; TRBD1 is a possible D gene (6 bases). This CDR3 has 13 residues. V gave up 1 base and J gave up 3 bases, with 6 bases separating them. Looked up from germline, CDR1 is SGHTA and CDR2 is FQGTGA. CDR3 amino acids: CASSLKGDYGYTF. In DNA, the CDR3 is TGTGCCAGCAGCTTAAAGGGGGACTATGGCTACACCTTC. Full variable domain (rest looked up from reference TRBV7-3 and TRBJ1-2): GAGVSQTPSNKVTEKGKYVELRCDPISGHTALYWYRQSLGQGPEFLIYFQGTGAADDSGLPNDRFFAVRPEGSVSTLKIQRTERGDSAVYLCASSLKGDYGYTFGSGTRLTVV.

The rearrangement links TRBV14 to TRBJ2-1; the match to TRBD1 covers 7 bases. Germline CDR1 reads SGHDN; CDR2 reads FVKESK. The V segment lost 1 base and the J segment 12 bases; nucleotides outside the gene matches: 6. The CDR3 length is 13 residues. The CDR3 DNA sequence: TGTGCCAGCAGCCAAGCAGCGACAGGGCCGCAGTTCTTC. Translated, it gives CASSQAATGPQFF.

This clone was seen a single time. This rearrangement joins TRBV5-1 to TRBJ2-3, with D tentatively TRBD1 (6 bases). The V end was cut by 0 bases, the J end by 2 bases, with 10 bases between. This CDR3 spans 15 amino acids. The germline V gene has CDR1 SGHRS and CDR2 YFSETQ. CDR3 region: CASSLAGAFTDTQYF. The DNA of the CDR3 is TGCGCCAGCAGCTTGGCAGGGGCGTTCACAGATACGCAGTATTTT.

The chain joins TRBV5-5 to TRBJ2-1; D tentatively fits TRBD1 or TRBD2 (6 bases each). V lost 4 bases to trimming and J lost 6 bases, with 17 bases between them. The CDR3 consists of 15 residues. CDR1 and CDR2 (germline): SGHKS, YYEKEE (reference sequence). The CDR3 region is CASSALGGGRNEQFF. The CDR3 nucleotides are TGTGCCAGCAGCGCCTTAGGAGGGGGTCGCAATGAGCAGTTCTTC. The variable domain in full, completed from reference TRBV5-5 and TRBJ2-1, reads DAGVTQSPTHLIKTRGQQVTLRCSPISGHKSVSWYQQVLGQGPQFIFQYYEKEERGRGNFPDRFSARQFPNYSSELNVNALLLGDSALYLCASSALGGGRNEQFFGPGTRLTVL.

The chain links TRBV4-1 to TRBJ2-5; tentative D call: TRBD1 (6 bases). Trimming left V 1 base short and J 7 bases short, with 16 bases between. From germline, CDR1 is MGHRA and CDR2 YSYEKL. CDR3 length: 15 amino acids. CDR3 bases: TGCGCCAGCAGCCAAGGGGGAACAGGGTCCGGGACCCAGTACTTC. It codes for CASSQGGTGSGTQYF.

The chain uses TRBV30 and TRBJ1-2; D is ambiguous. Trimming shortened V by 2 bases and J by 1 base, and 2 bases separated the two germline ends. Germline CDR1 reads GTSNPN; CDR2 reads SVGIG (reference sequence). CDR3 length: 11 residues. The chain's CDR3 is CAWSLNYGYTF. The CDR3 DNA sequence: TGTGCCTGGAGTCTTAACTATGGCTACACCTTC.

The rearrangement uses TRBV28 and TRBJ1-1, with 8 bases identical to TRBD1. Germline loops: CDR1 MDHEN, CDR2 SYDVKM. The CDR3 has 11 amino acids. V lost 5 bases, J lost 11 bases, and 4 bases stayed unmatched. The CDR3 nucleotides read TGTGCCAGCAGTCAGGGGGCGATTGCTTTCTTT. Amino acids: CASSQGAIAFF.

The genes are TRBV30 and TRBJ1-5; D is unresolved. Trimming pared 1 base from V and 7 bases from J, leaving 11 bases between. The CDR3 is made up of 13 amino acids. Germline V gene lookup returns CDR1 GTSNPN and CDR2 SVGIG (reference sequence). For the CDR3, the DNA is TGTGCCTGGAGTGCCGGGGAGCAGCAGCCCCAGCATTTT. It encodes CAWSAGEQQPQHF.

By frequency in the sample, this clone is large. The genes are TRBV4-2 and TRBJ2-1; 11 bases map to TRBD2. CDR1 LGHNA and CDR2 YNFKEQ come from the germline V gene. There are 15 residues in the CDR3. Trimming removed 4 bases from V and 9 bases from J; junction bases left unmatched: 8. The CDR3 DNA reads TGTGCCAGCAGCCCCTATAGCGGGGGGGATGCTGAGCAGTTCTTC. This translates into CASSPYSGGDAEQFF.

The chain links TRBV6-7 to TRBJ1-3; D ambiguous. TRBV6-7 has ORF status, its function being uncertain. The CDR3 length is 18 residues. V was trimmed by 2 bases and J by 1 base, leaving 18 bases between them. The CDR3 sequence is CASSYRIYDGRSGNTIYF. CDR3 coding DNA: TGTGCCAGCAGTTACCGGATCTACGACGGGAGGTCTGGAAACACCATATATTTT.

The chain uses TRBV18 and TRBJ1-1, with D possibly TRBD1 on 6 matching bases. Germline V gene sequence: CDR1 KGHSH, CDR2 LQKENI. The CDR3 contains 17 residues. Trimming removed 3 bases at V and 0 bases at J, with 17 bases between. Here the CDR3 reads CASSPAPGGPLNTEAFF. The CDR3 nucleotides are TGTGCCAGCTCACCCGCTCCGGGGGGGCCCTTGAACACTGAAGCTTTCTTT.

The sample holds a few counts of this clone. V and J are TRBV6-5 and TRBJ1-6; 7 bases agree with TRBD1. Germline values: CDR1 MNHEY, CDR2 SVGAGI. The CDR3 has 16 amino acids. Trimming at V came to 0 bases and at J to 9 bases, leaving 8 bases not matched to a gene. The CDR3 region is CASSYSSRGSGSPLHF. CDR3 bases: TGTGCCAGCAGTTACTCCTCCAGGGGGTCGGGTTCACCCCTCCACTTT.

This clone was seen more than once but under ten times. The chain links TRBV19 to TRBJ2-7; D is perhaps TRBD2 (6 bases). Germline CDR1 LNHDA, CDR2 SQIVND (reference sequence). The V end was cut by 4 bases, the J end by 1 base, with 11 bases between. The CDR3 totals 14 residues. CDR3: CASSRVAESYEQYF. For the CDR3, the DNA is TGTGCCAGTAGTAGGGTAGCGGAGTCCTACGAGCAGTACTTC.

J is TRBJ1-3 and V is TRBV5-1; a possible D gene is TRBD1 (5 bases). CDR3 length equals 15 residues. V was clipped by 4 bases and J by 0 bases, with 11 bases between them. From germline, CDR1 is SGHRS and CDR2 YFSETQ. For the CDR3, the DNA is TGCGCCAGCAGCGTGGACACTTACTCTGGAAACACCATATATTTT. This codes for CASSVDTYSGNTIYF.

The chain couples TRBV30 to TRBJ2-1; 12 nucleotides match TRBD1. CDR1 and CDR2 (germline): GTSNPN, SVGIG (reference sequence). Trimming cost V 4 bases and J 9 bases; bases outside gene matches: 7. This CDR3 region has 14 residues. Written as DNA, the CDR3 is TGTGCCTGGATCGGGACAGGGGGCTTTGGTGAGCAGTTCTTC. Translated, it gives CAWIGTGGFGEQFF.

This clone is a singleton in its sample. The chain combines TRBV7-9 with TRBJ2-1; TRBD2 agrees at 7 bases. Trimming removed 5 bases from V and 0 bases from J; junction bases left unmatched: 10. This CDR3 has 17 residues. Germline lookup yields CDR1 SEHNR and CDR2 FQNEAQ (reference sequence). CDR3 in amino acids: CASSKRGDPSSYNEQFF. CDR3 in DNA: TGTGCCAGCAGCAAACGGGGGGACCCGAGCTCCTACAATGAGCAGTTCTTC.

Only one count was recorded for this clone. The chain employs TRBV23-1 and TRBJ1-1; 9 bases align to TRBD1. TRBV23-1 falls under the ORF class, with uncertain function. The CDR3 runs 16 residues. After removal of 0 bases from V and 7 bases from J, the junction contained 9 bases not matched to a gene. CDR3 loop: CASSQSGGGQGDEAFF. Written as DNA, the CDR3 is TGCGCCAGCAGTCAATCGGGCGGGGGACAGGGTGATGAAGCTTTCTTT.

The V gene is TRBV29-1, the J gene TRBJ1-1, with 9 bases that match TRBD1. Germline values: CDR1 SQVTM, CDR2 ANQGSEA. Unmatched junction bases numbered 4, after V lost 4 bases and J lost 4 bases. The CDR3 totals 13 residues. The CDR3 region is CSVATGGGTEAFF. The CDR3 DNA follows: TGCAGCGTTGCGACAGGGGGAGGCACTGAAGCTTTCTTT. Supplemented by reference TRBV29-1 and TRBJ1-1, the full variable domain reads SAVISQKPSRDICQRGTSLTIQCQVDSQVTMMFWYRQQPGQSLTLIATANQGSEATYESGFVIDKFPISRPNLTFSTLTVSNMSPEDSSIYLCSVATGGGTEAFFGQGTRLTVV.

This clone has just a few counts. The chain recombines TRBV7-2 with TRBJ2-7; TRBD1 is a possible D gene (6 bases). The CDR3 sequence is 14 residues long. The V gene lost 1 base and the J gene lost 4 bases, with 11 bases spanning the gap. From germline, CDR1 is SGHTA and CDR2 FQGNSA. CDR3 nucleotides: TGTGCCAGCAGCTTAGAAACAGGGTGGTACGAGCAGTACTTC. Its translation: CASSLETGWYEQYF.

The genes are TRBV15 and TRBJ2-7; D might be TRBD1 (6 bases). The CDR3 covers 16 residues. CDR1 is LNHNV and CDR2 is YYDKDF in the germline V gene (reference sequence). Between the trimmed V and J ends, which lost 1 base and 0 bases, there was a span of 13 bases. The CDR3, as DNA: TGTGCCACCAGCAGAGGGAACAGGGCTTTCTCCTACGAGCAGTACTTC. Residues: CATSRGNRAFSYEQYF.

The rearrangement uses TRBV19 and TRBJ1-5, with 8 bases lining up with TRBD1. V lost 5 bases to trimming and J lost 4 bases; unmatched junction nucleotides: 7. The CDR3 runs 15 residues. The germline gives CDR1 LNHDA, CDR2 SQIVND (reference sequence). The CDR3 loop is CASSPWDRPNQPQHF. In DNA, the CDR3 is TGTGCCAGTAGTCCTTGGGACAGGCCTAATCAGCCCCAGCATTTT.

The V and J genes are TRBV19 and TRBJ2-7; 8 bases align to TRBD1. V shed 5 bases, J shed 3 bases, and the junction held 9 bases outside the gene matches. The CDR3 covers 15 residues. Germline loops: CDR1 LNHDA, CDR2 SQIVND (reference sequence). The CDR3 DNA reads TGTGCCAGTAGTGACGGACAGGGAAGAGGCTACGAGCAGTACTTC. Protein: CASSDGQGRGYEQYF.

V is TRBV7-2 and J is TRBJ1-6, with unresolved D. The germline gives CDR1 SGHTA, CDR2 FQGNSA. The ends were cut back, 4 bases at V and 0 bases at J, with 7 bases in the middle. The length of the CDR3 is 15 residues. CDR3 sequence reads: CASSSQSSYNSPLHF. The CDR3 DNA sequence: TGTGCCAGCAGCTCCCAGAGCTCCTATAATTCACCCCTCCACTTT.

This clone was observed once. For the CDR3, the DNA is TGCGCCAGCAGCCGATCCGGACAGGGCGGCACAGATACGCAGTATTTT. It yields the protein CASSRSGQGGTDTQYF. The genes are TRBV5-1 and TRBJ2-3, with 8 positions matching TRBD1. This CDR3 is built from 16 residues. V was pared by 4 bases and J by 1 base, with 8 bases of the junction left unmatched. Germline CDR1 reads SGHRS; CDR2 reads YFSETQ.

This clone has just a few counts. This rearrangement joins TRBV19 to TRBJ2-7, with a weak D call TRBD1 (6 bases). The CDR3 is 14 amino acids. Per germline, CDR1 LNHDA and CDR2 SQIVND (reference sequence). Trimming shortened V by 1 base and J by 2 bases, and 9 bases separated the two germline ends. The CDR3 nucleotides read TGTGCCAGTAGTATAGTGGACAGTACCTACGAGCAGTACTTC. This encodes CASSIVDSTYEQYF.

This chain links TRBV19 with TRBJ2-1, with 8 bases matching TRBD2. The germline V gene has CDR1 LNHDA and CDR2 SQIVND (reference sequence). The CDR3 covers 16 residues. V trimming: 4 bases; J trimming: 5 bases; junction bases outside the gene matches: 10. CDR3 nucleotide sequence: TGTGCCAGTAGTACGGGGTACGCGGGGGGACACAATGAGCAGTTCTTC. Translation: CASSTGYAGGHNEQFF.

This chain links TRBV5-6 with TRBJ2-4, with D uncertain. The germline V gene encodes CDR1 SGHDT and CDR2 YYEEEE. Trimming removed 3 bases at V and 6 bases at J, with 13 bases between. There are 14 residues in the CDR3. DNA for the CDR3: TGTGCCAGCAGCTCAGAGGTTTCGGGAAACATTCAGTACTTC. This encodes CASSSEVSGNIQYF.

V gene TRBV5-6 combines with J gene TRBJ1-1, with 7 bases lining up with TRBD1. The V and J ends lost 4 bases and 1 base, in that order; junction bases with no gene match: 1. CDR3 size: 13 residues. Germline values: CDR1 SGHDT, CDR2 YYEEEE. CDR3 DNA sequence: TGTGCCAGCAGCGGGACAGCGAACACTGAAGCTTTCTTT. Protein: CASSGTANTEAFF. The variable domain in full, completed from reference TRBV5-6 and TRBJ1-1, reads DAGVTQSPTHLIKTRGQQVTLRCSPKSGHDTVSWYQQALGQGPQFIFQYYEEEERQRGNFPDRFSGHQFPNYSSELNVNALLLGDSALYLCASSGTANTEAFFGQGTRLTVV.

This clone has just a few counts. The chain uses TRBV4-1 and TRBJ1-5; D uncertain. Trimming shortened V by 4 bases and J by 1 base, and 17 bases separated the two germline ends. Germline CDR1 reads MGHRA; CDR2 reads YSYEKL. The CDR3 extends over 17 amino acids. The CDR3 spells CASSPTPGSQSNQPQHF. The CDR3 DNA reads as TGCGCCAGCAGCCCAACGCCGGGGAGTCAGAGCAATCAGCCCCAGCATTTT.

Only a few counts were recorded for this clone. The V gene is TRBV5-5, the J gene TRBJ1-4; D is unresolved. There are 15 residues in the CDR3. Trimming stripped 0 bases from V and 7 bases from J, with 13 bases between. Germline V gives CDR1 SGHKS, CDR2 YYEKEE (reference sequence). CDR3 amino acids: CASSLEGREAEKLFF. DNA for the CDR3: TGTGCCAGCAGCTTGGAGGGCCGAGAGGCTGAAAAACTGTTTTTT.